These T cell receptor beta chains were read from a single sample in a study of blood T cell repertoires in COVID-19. The data were produced by immunoSEQ multiplex PCR, yet TCRdb's version contains in-frame clones alone and is incomplete. The profile shows almost 350,000 clones, over 85% of them singletons. The sample comprised peripheral blood. These receptors came from a woman aged 55-70 years with COVID-19, enrolled during active disease. CDR3s include the opening cysteine and the closing phenylalanine or tryptophan. A D gene is named only where the DNA matches it firmly. Size is stated for part of the rows, as once, few or many counts, or as a class when the clone is expanded.

>TRBV19|-|TRBJ1-5|TRBD1
TGTGCCAGTAGTCTTCGACAGGGGAATCAGCCCCAGCATTTT
CASSLRQGNQPQHF
>TRBV27|-|TRBJ1-4|-
TGTGCCAGCAGGCCCTCAGGGTCTGCAACTAATGAAAAACTGTTTTTT
CASRPSGSATNEKLFF
>TRBV6-5|once|TRBJ1-5|TRBD1
TGTGCCAGCAGTTACCGGACAGGGATACAGCCCCAGCATTTT
CASSYRTGIQPQHF
>TRBV9|-|TRBJ1-1|-
TGTGCCAGCAGCGTAGCACAGATGAACACTGAAGCTTTCTTT
CASSVAQMNTEAFF
>TRBV30|-|TRBJ1-3|-
TGTGCCTGGCAGGGAAACTCTGGAAACACCATATATTTT
CAWQGNSGNTIYF
>TRBV5-4|once|TRBJ2-7|-
TGTGCCAGCAGTCCCGACGGGTTGCTCGAGCAGTACTTC
CASSPDGLLEQYF
>TRBV10-1|-|TRBJ2-3|-
TGCGCCAGCAGTGAGCTAGACCCGTCAGATACGCAGTATTTT
CASSELDPSDTQYF
>TRBV5-1|once|TRBJ1-2|TRBD1
TGCGCCAGCAGCTGGGGACAGGGGAACTATGGCTACACCTTC
CASSWGQGNYGYTF
>TRBV19|-|TRBJ1-5|TRBD1
TGTGCCAGTAGTATTCGAACAGGGGGTACCCCAGGAGGGAGCAATCAGCCCCAGCATTTT
CASSIRTGGTPGGSNQPQHF
>TRBV7-2|few|TRBJ2-2|TRBD2
TGTGCCAGCAGCTCGCTAGCGGGGGGGCCCAGGGAGCTGTTTTTT
CASSSLAGGPRELFF
>TRBV7-6|-|TRBJ2-2|TRBD2
TGTGCCAGCAGCGGGCCGGGACTAGCCTTGAAGAACACCGGGGAGCTGTTTTTT
CASSGPGLALKNTGELFF
>TRBV19|-|TRBJ2-5|-
TGTGCCAGTAGTAGGGGCGGCACAGAGACCCAGTACTTC
CASSRGGTETQYF
>TRBV18|-|TRBJ1-6|-
TGTGCCAGCTCACAGGGCTCATGGGGGGATTCACCCCTCCACTTT
CASSQGSWGDSPLHF
>TRBV6-5|-|TRBJ1-1|-
TGTGCCAGCACCATGCACAGGGTTAACACTGAAGCTTTCTTT
CASTMHRVNTEAFF
>TRBV24-1|-|TRBJ2-7|TRBD1
TGTGCCACCAGTGATCCGACAGGGCCCTACGAGCAGTACTTC
CATSDPTGPYEQYF
>TRBV19|-|TRBJ1-2|TRBD1
TGTGCCAGTAGAAAACTAGGGGGCGCGGACTATGGCTACACCTTC
CASRKLGGADYGYTF
>TRBV28|-|TRBJ1-1|TRBD1
TGTGCCAGCAGCCTCGCGACCGGGACAGGGGGCGCTGGAACTGAAGCTTTCTTT
CASSLATGTGGAGTEAFF
>TRBV2|-|TRBJ2-3|TRBD1
TGTGCCAGCAAACAAACAGGGGGCACTATGGCAGATACGCAGTATTTT
CASKQTGGTMADTQYF
>TRBV11-2|-|TRBJ1-6|-
TGTGCCAGCAGCTTGTTCGCGGACAGAACTAATTCACCCCTCCACTTT
CASSLFADRTNSPLHF
>TRBV5-1|-|TRBJ2-5|-
TGCGCCAGCAGCCGAGAAGAGACCCAGTACTTC
CASSREETQYF
>TRBV7-2|-|TRBJ2-4|-
TGTGCCAGCAGCGAGGTCGGGACTGTAGGTATCACGGACTTC
CASSEVGTVGITDF
>TRBV2|-|TRBJ1-2|-
TGTGCCAGCAGTGAAGGAGACAGACTCTATGGCTACACCTTC
CASSEGDRLYGYTF
>TRBV18|-|TRBJ1-3|TRBD1
TGTGCCAGCTCACGGGACAGCTCCTCTGGAAACACCATATATTTT
CASSRDSSSGNTIYF
>TRBV7-2|-|TRBJ2-7|TRBD2
TGTGCCAGCAGCTTTGGACTAGCGGGGATGTACGAGCAGTACTTC
CASSFGLAGMYEQYF
>TRBV19|-|TRBJ1-4|-
TGTGCCAGTAGCTATCTCAGGGGTGCAACTAATGAAAAACTGTTTTTT
CASSYLRGATNEKLFF
>TRBV18|-|TRBJ1-1|-
TGTGCCAGCTCACCGAGGGCAGACACTGAAGCTTTCTTT
CASSPRADTEAFF
>TRBV19|-|TRBJ1-1|TRBD1
TGTGCCAGTAGTATCGAACCGGGACAGGGGAACACTGAAGCTTTCTTT
CASSIEPGQGNTEAFF
>TRBV29-1|-|TRBJ1-1|-
TGCAGCGCAACCAGAGAGGTGAGCACTGAAGCTTTCTTT
CSATREVSTEAFF
>TRBV9|-|TRBJ1-1|TRBD1
TGTGCCAGCAGCTATGGGACAGGGCCCAACACTGAAGCTTTCTTT
CASSYGTGPNTEAFF
>TRBV5-1|-|TRBJ2-5|-
TGCGCCAGCAGCTTGGGATTCGGAGAGACCCAGTACTTC
CASSLGFGETQYF